This TCR beta chain was identified during a study of cytomegalovirus exposure and HLA in healthy donors (dated 2017 in TCRdb). Turning to the overall study: According to an earlier analysis of a few hundred of the donors, roughly 180 million T cells yielded 117 million unique TCR beta sequences and approximately 300 Gb of sequence data. An early release that covered about 600 HLA-typed donors contained around 300 gigabases of sequencing data and approximately 85 million unique TCR sequences. Of the roughly 400 genotyped donors, roughly 80% fell in the genetic ancestry cluster associated with self-reported Caucasian donors. The study aimed to test whether signatures of past pathogen exposure could be identified by cataloging public T cell receptors. The study used immunosequencing to profile the T cell repertoires of hundreds of subjects and linked those repertoires to cytomegalovirus serostatus. In addition to the first cohort of roughly 700 subjects, a separate validation cohort of 120 different subjects was used. The study combined high-throughput TCR immunosequencing, statistical association of individual TCRs with disease status, and machine learning to predict cytomegalovirus infection status. A later analysis re-examined previously published TCR beta repertoires from more than 650 donors and added high-resolution HLA genotyping to investigate patterns of TCR occurrence. The later analysis used no new phenotypic data to find candidate immune exposures, relying instead on TCR beta sequences and their occurrence across donors. An earlier analysis of about 620 of the donors applied high-throughput TCR beta sequencing to assess whether each TCR beta V gene segment acted as functional or pseudogenic. Donor age, sex, ethnicity and CMV serostatus were collected together with the repertoire data. A later genetic analysis used genome-wide SNP genotypes for about three fifths of the 666 donors, treating that subset as a discovery cohort. Every repertoire in the discovery cohort had been generated on one and the same sequencing platform. HLA typing covered class I and class II loci at four-digit resolution. Typing coverage varied by locus: roughly 629-640 donors for A, B, C, DRB1 and DQB1; some 520 for DQA1; over 600 for DPA1; roughly 450 for DPB1. About 5 DR-DQ haplotypes were handled as single units for association and clustering, since linkage in the cohort was strong. On average, roughly 200,000 unique TCR beta nucleotide sequences were sequenced per donor among about 400 genotyped donors of the cohort, with roughly 18% of those sequences being non-productive.

The cohort comprised around 690 healthy bone marrow donors. Cohort members were all nominally healthy when sampled, although unrecorded immune exposures were likely present. The donor was CMV seropositive and was included in the group of about 290 seropositive cohort members. Each donor provided a peripheral blood sample, and peripheral blood mononuclear cells were used for TCR beta sequencing. Genomic DNA was extracted from the blood cell samples with the Qiagen DNeasy Blood Extraction Kit. Paper-wide results and their limitations: The earlier analysis of almost 600 of the donors excluded approximately 17 rarely observed V segments, including chromosome 9 orphons, because counts were too low. A later analysis found that most CMV-associated TCR beta chains appeared HLA-restricted, with HLA associations seemingly driven largely by CMV exposure. A later analysis reported that several top co-occurrence clusters appeared linked to parvovirus B19, influenza, CMV and Epstein-Barr virus. A cluster of highly shared sequence variants was judged likely to be a technical artifact of the sequencing pipeline. Compared with the roughly 600-donor mean, donors in an Asian-associated ancestry cluster had fewer N-insertions in productive TCRs, according to a later genetic analysis. Because the 87-base-pair reads could not distinguish some IMGT-functional V segments, including TRBV6-2 and TRBV6-3, those segments were excluded. When HLA alleles, especially DR and DQ, strongly co-occurred, attributing TCR associations to individual alleles was difficult. A later analysis found that TCR association rates varied across HLA loci, with DRB1 alleles showing the most associated TCRs and HLA-C alleles the fewest. An association between a missense DCLRE1C variant and V-gene and J-gene trimming of TCR beta chains was found in a later genetic analysis and replicated in an independent cohort. A later analysis found that HLA-associated TCR beta chains were more clonally expanded and had lower generation probabilities than equally common non-associated chains. CMV serostatus was the only immune exposure information available for the cohort. At a false discovery rate of 0.05, a later analysis linked about 17,000 TCR beta sequences to specific HLA alleles. A few of the identified cytomegalovirus-associated TCR beta chains were confirmed in vitro to be specific for cytomegalovirus antigens. Most TCR sequences were seen in very few donors, while some public TCRs were found in many individuals. The study gave a list of under 200 TCR beta chains associated with cytomegalovirus. The authors suggested that the approach could potentially be extended to other disease states and immunological phenotypes. The classifier was reported to diagnose cytomegalovirus status with high specificity and sensitivity in both the original and validation cohorts. Linkage disequilibrium might explain the correlated functional status among segregating V segments, but an unknown experimental factor could not be ruled out. Only TCR beta chains were sequenced in this cohort, and the absence of alpha or paired-chain data limited detectable features. In an earlier analysis of a few hundred of the donors, most TCR beta V segments were observed in productive rearrangements about 87% or about 30% of the time, broadly matching IMGT annotations. Because some donors lacked HLA typing at each locus, the association tests relied only on the typed subset. The presence/absence analyses assumed that sequencing depth was roughly uniform across donors, and that assumption may not be true. A further reported finding was that TCR beta sequences accurately predicted the HLA-A and HLA-B alleles for most subjects in the first cohort.

Library preparation used the immunoSEQ multiplex PCR assay. The multiplex PCR relied on a mix of 60 forward primers for TCR Vbeta segments and 13 reverse primers for TCR Jbeta segments. The CDR3 region of rearranged TCR beta genes was amplified from genomic DNA by a multiplex PCR assay. The Illumina HiSeq System was used to sequence the amplified TCR beta libraries as 87-base-pair reads. The study's own analysis went as follows. A later analysis tallied roughly 80 million unique TCR beta chains across the 666 repertoires, and approximately 12 million of those chains were shared by two or more donors. To remove PCR and sequencing errors, raw reads were error-corrected and collapsed into unique sequences using a nearest-neighbor algorithm that merged closely related sequences. CDR3 sequences were aligned to IMGT reference sequences to assign V, D and J gene segments. Each retained sequence needed at least a six-nucleotide match to both a V gene segment and a J gene segment. Rearrangements were classified as productive when the CDR3 lacked stop codons and remained in frame with V and J, and all other rearrangements were classified as non-productive. Following IMGT convention, CDR3 was defined as the stretch from the second conserved V-encoded cysteine to the conserved J-encoded phenylalanine. The earlier analysis of roughly 590 of the donors excluded any sequence lacking an unambiguous match to a single V gene segment. An earlier analysis of several hundred of the donors classified V segments as functional when productive rearrangements were above 56.7% and as segregating when the standard deviation between donors was above 5%. A statistical classification framework was built to diagnose cytomegalovirus status from the catalog of TCR beta chain sequences. In a later analysis, V and J genes were assigned by comparing TCR nucleotide sequences against IMGT/GENE-DB human TR gene sequences. Using the TCRdist pipeline, a later analysis assigned CDR3 sequences along with most-parsimonious VDJ recombination scenarios. In a later analysis, every TCR beta chain was defined by the combination of its CDR3 amino acid sequence and its V-gene family, and reads without a unique V-gene family were dropped. To address suspected cross-contamination and a sequencing artifact, a later analysis removed roughly 640 highly shared, low-generation-probability nucleotide sequences. For each public chain, a later analysis derived a clonal expansion index from normalized ranks of inferred template counts within each repertoire. In a later analysis, generation probabilities were computed with a VDJ recombination model fitted to out-of-frame rearrangements, and the resulting probabilities were checked against IGoR. Hypergeometric tests were used in a later analysis to score TCR-TCR, TCR-HLA and TCR-CMV co-occurrence, with a repertoire-size bias correction applied to the TCR pairs. False discovery rates were estimated in a later analysis by permuting HLA or CMV assignments 20 times. In a later analysis, co-occurring TCRs were grouped using DBSCAN, with TCRdist sequence similarity added in when clustering inside HLA-allele-positive subsets. For co-occurrence clustering, repertoires with fewer than 30,000 or more than 120,000 public chains were excluded, along with five or six repertoires with anomalous nucleotide sharing. Not all clones reach the TCRdb copy of this immuneACCESS table, which keeps in-frame sequences only. Checked studies attribute under half of the gap to unresolved V genes and leave the rest unexplained. V and J calls and clone size are as listed in that table; D and trimming were resolved from the DNA. Across this sample there are roughly 84,000 clones, with around three fifths seen only once. In total, the top ten clones hold about 15% of the sample.

The junction shows trimming of 2 bases on V and 6 bases on J, plus 15 bases between the germline ends. From the cysteine up to the phenylalanine, the CDR3 has a length of 15 residues. The read is trimmed to its CDR3 DNA, 45 bases read in frame from base 1. Sequences SGHDT (CDR1) and YYEEEE (CDR2) are obtained from the germline V gene. Notes on this clone: The antigen this receptor binds is unknown. Base qualities are missing; no much larger clone stands one base away.

The sequenced material came from PBMCs. The chain joins TRBV5-6 to TRBJ1-5, with the identity of the D gene unclear. The sequence was obtained from a woman between 40 and 50 years old in good health and CMV-seropositive. Here is the DNA: TGTGCCAGCAGCTTTGAGGTCATCGTGGTTCAGCCCCAGCATTTT. Its translation reads: CASSFEVIVVQPQHF.